The 21 T cell receptor beta chains listed next were all sequenced from one sample in a study of STAT3 mutations in large granular lymphocyte leukemia. The study, taken as a whole, reports: At least one immunodominant TCR beta clonotype appeared in every T-cell large granular lymphocyte leukemia patient.

TCRdb keeps only in-frame clones here, not all; method: immunoSEQ multiplex PCR. The profile shows more than 2,000 clones, about 60% of them singletons. These TCRs' antigens remain unknown. Input material: peripheral blood mononuclear cells. Receptor source: a man aged 55 to 70 with T-cell large granular lymphocyte leukemia. Some clones in this sample may be carry-over from other donors' samples.

This rearrangement joins TRBV5-1 to TRBJ2-7; tentatively, D is TRBD1 (6 bases). CDR1 is SGHRS, CDR2 YFSETQ, per germline. This CDR3 region has 13 residues. Between the trimmed V and J ends, which lost 4 bases and 2 bases, there was a span of 10 bases. The CDR3 DNA follows: TGCGCCAGCAGCGAAGGACAGACCTACGAGCAGTACTTC. Translation gives CASSEGQTYEQYF.

This chain links TRBV18 with TRBJ1-3; D is possibly TRBD1 (5 bases). Trimming removed 3 bases from V and 3 bases from J, with 15 bases in between. This CDR3 region has 16 residues. The germline gives CDR1 KGHSH, CDR2 LQKENI. The CDR3 DNA follows: TGTGCCAGCTCACCCGTTCAGGGAATGGGTGGAAACACCATATATTTT. This gives the protein CASSPVQGMGGNTIYF.

This clone was seen a handful of times. V and J are TRBV7-9 and TRBJ1-2; possibly TRBD1 for D (5 bases). V was trimmed by 2 bases and J by 6 bases, leaving 7 bases between them. This CDR3 has 12 residues. In germline, CDR1 is SEHNR, CDR2 FQNEAQ (reference sequence). The CDR3 DNA reads as TGTGCCAGCAGCTTAAGGGGTCATGGCTACACCTTC. This sequence encodes CASSLRGHGYTF.

This chain uses TRBV14 with TRBJ2-7; perhaps TRBD1 as D (5 bases). The CDR3 is 16 amino acids. Germline-derived CDR1 and CDR2 are SGHDN and FVKESK. The V and J ends lost 3 bases and 4 bases respectively, with 19 bases between them. This chain's CDR3 is CASSHLRTPDPYEQYF. Written as DNA, the CDR3 is TGTGCCAGCAGCCACCTAAGGACACCGGACCCTTACGAGCAGTACTTC. Together with reference TRBV14 and TRBJ2-7, the CDR3 gives the full variable domain: EAGVTQFPSHSVIEKGQTVTLRCDPISGHDNLYWYRRVMGKEIKFLLHFVKESKQDESGMPNNRFLAERTGGTYSTLKVQPAELEDSGVYFCASSHLRTPDPYEQYFGPGTRLTVT.

The sample holds one count of this clone. This chain links TRBV5-1 with TRBJ2-7; TRBD2 might be the D (5 bases). The germline V gene encodes CDR1 SGHRS and CDR2 YFSETQ. The CDR3 totals 16 residues. V was clipped by 0 bases and J by 1 base, with 14 bases between them. The CDR3 coding sequence is TGCGCCAGCAGCTTGGCGGGAAGGGTTGGGTCCTACGAGCAGTACTTC. Its protein product is CASSLAGRVGSYEQYF.

This rearrangement joins TRBV19 to TRBJ2-7, with D possibly matching TRBD1 (6 bases). The germline CDR1 and CDR2 sequences are LNHDA and SQIVND (reference sequence). The CDR3 is 13 residues long. Trimming shortened V by 2 bases and J by 2 bases, and 7 bases separated the two germline ends. The CDR3 coding sequence is TGTGCCAGTAGTATACCAGGGGCCTACGAGCAGTACTTC. This gives the protein CASSIPGAYEQYF.

The V gene is TRBV7-9, the J gene TRBJ1-2, with D unclear. The CDR3 covers 12 residues. The V and J ends lost 1 base and 8 bases respectively, with 8 bases between them. The germline V gene encodes CDR1 SEHNR and CDR2 FQNEAQ (reference sequence). The CDR3 loop reads CASSLEMRGYTF. For the CDR3, the DNA is TGTGCCAGCAGCTTAGAGATGCGGGGCTACACCTTC. Drawing the rest from reference TRBV7-9 and TRBJ1-2, the complete variable domain is DTGVSQNPRHKITKRGQNVTFRCDPISEHNRLYWYRQTLGQGPEFLTYFQNEAQLEKSRLLSDRFSAERPKGSFSTLEIQRTEQGDSAMYLCASSLEMRGYTFGSGTRLTVV.

This clone was seen a few times. The V and J genes are TRBV30 and TRBJ2-7; no reliable D call. CDR3 length: 14 residues. Germline V gene lookup returns CDR1 GTSNPN and CDR2 SVGIG (reference sequence). V shed 2 bases and J shed 3 bases, with 14 bases lying between them. This CDR3 is CAWSPWSTDYEQYF. The CDR3, as DNA: TGTGCCTGGAGTCCCTGGTCGACGGACTACGAGCAGTACTTC.

The chain couples TRBV7-9 to TRBJ1-5; TRBD1 agrees at 8 bases. From germline, CDR1 is SEHNR and CDR2 FQNEAQ (reference sequence). The CDR3 loop spans 15 amino acids. V was clipped by 5 bases and J by 0 bases; unmatched bases: 3. In DNA, the CDR3 is TGTGCCAGCAGCGGGACAGGTTATAGCAATCAGCCCCAGCATTTT. Residues: CASSGTGYSNQPQHF.

The chain recombines TRBV5-1 with TRBJ2-5; 9 bases match TRBD2. Germline loops: CDR1 SGHRS, CDR2 YFSETQ. V lost 6 bases and J lost 0; bases outside the gene matches: 12. This CDR3 comprises 17 residues. In nucleotides, the CDR3 is TGCGCCAGCACAGGTGGGGGGACTAGCTCTTACCAAGAGACCCAGTACTTC. Protein sequence: CASTGGGTSSYQETQYF.

The rearrangement uses TRBV5-1 and TRBJ1-5; TRBD1 aligns across 9 bases. Germline-derived CDR1 and CDR2 are SGHRS and YFSETQ. CDR3 length equals 13 residues. V was pared by 3 bases and J by 9 bases, with 4 bases of the junction left unmatched. The CDR3 sequence: CASSSGQGPPQHF. DNA for the CDR3: TGCGCCAGCAGCTCGGGACAGGGCCCGCCCCAGCATTTT.

The chain joins TRBV5-4 to TRBJ2-7; weak D call: TRBD2 (6 bases). The V gene lost 0 bases and the J gene lost 7 bases, with 11 bases spanning the gap. This CDR3 has 13 residues. From germline, CDR1 is SGHNT and CDR2 YYREEE (reference sequence). Here the CDR3 DNA reads TGTGCCAGCAGCTTGGATGGGACTGGGGAGCAGTACTTC. This translates into CASSLDGTGEQYF.

V usage is TRBV30 and J usage is TRBJ1-3; possibly TRBD1 for D (5 bases). The CDR3 runs 13 residues. The V gene lost 3 bases and the J gene lost 7 bases, with 13 bases spanning the gap. Germline CDR1 is GTSNPN and CDR2 is SVGIG (reference sequence). The DNA of the CDR3 is TGTGCCTGGAGCGGAGGGGATCCGAACACCATATATTTT. It is translated as CAWSGGDPNTIYF.

The gene calls are TRBV28 and TRBJ1-5; D call uncertain. Germline values: CDR1 MDHEN, CDR2 SYDVKM. Trimming removed 5 bases at V and 6 bases at J, with 8 bases between. The CDR3 spans 12 residues. CDR3: CASSKGIQPQHF. CDR3 nucleotides: TGTGCCAGCAGTAAGGGAATTCAGCCCCAGCATTTT.

The CDR3 sequence: CASSPGVNEQFF. DNA of the CDR3: TGTGCCAGCAGTCCGGGGGTCAATGAGCAGTTCTTC. The chain couples TRBV28 to TRBJ2-1, with D possibly matching TRBD2 (6 bases). This CDR3 contains 12 residues. V lost 5 bases and J lost 6, with 8 bases in between. Germline V CDR1 and CDR2: MDHEN, SYDVKM.

The sample holds a few counts of this clone. The V and J genes are TRBV13 and TRBJ2-1; D is possibly TRBD2 (6 bases). CDR1 is PRHDT and CDR2 is FYEKMQ in the germline V gene (reference sequence). With 2 bases removed from V and 8 bases from J, the gap between germline ends came to 16 bases. The CDR3 runs 15 residues. DNA of the CDR3: TGTGCCAGCAGCTTATGGGGGGACGGTCGGGATGAGCAGTTCTTC. It encodes CASSLWGDGRDEQFF.

This chain links TRBV29-1 with TRBJ2-7, with D possibly being TRBD1 or TRBD2 (5 bases each). The CDR3 has 12 residues. Germline V gene lookup returns CDR1 SQVTM and CDR2 ANQGSEA. CDR3 coding DNA: TGCAGTGCGCAGGGACCCGTGGCCGAGCAGTACTTC. Its protein product is CSAQGPVAEQYF.

In its sample, this clone was seen a few times. The chain links TRBV30 to TRBJ1-5; D ambiguous. The CDR3 totals 15 residues. The V gene's germline CDR1 is GTSNPN and CDR2 SVGIG (reference sequence). V was clipped by 1 base and J by 0 bases, with 10 bases between them. In DNA, the CDR3 is TGTGCCTGGAGTGGACGGTCGTATAGCAATCAGCCCCAGCATTTT. It specifies CAWSGRSYSNQPQHF.

The chain employs TRBV7-9 and TRBJ2-7, with D maybe TRBD2 (5 bases). Trimming pared 2 bases from V and 2 bases from J, leaving 13 bases between. Germline-derived CDR1 and CDR2 are SEHNR and FQNEAQ (reference sequence). The CDR3 extends over 15 amino acids. CDR3 in amino acids: CASSLPGKDAYEQYF. As DNA, the CDR3 is TGTGCCAGCAGCTTACCGGGAAAAGACGCCTACGAGCAGTACTTC.

V and J are TRBV30 and TRBJ1-2; D call uncertain. With 0 bases removed from V and 7 bases from J, the gap between germline ends came to 6 bases. Looked up from germline, CDR1 is GTSNPN and CDR2 is SVGIG (reference sequence). This CDR3 is 11 amino acids long. For the CDR3, the DNA is TGTGCCTGGAGTGTATATACTGGCTACACCTTC. Its protein is CAWSVYTGYTF.

J is TRBJ2-3 and V is TRBV9; perhaps TRBD2 as D (5 bases). The V gene lost 2 bases and the J gene lost 4 bases, with 8 bases spanning the gap. The CDR3 is made up of 13 amino acids. Per the germline V gene, CDR1 is SGDLS and CDR2 is YYNGEE. CDR3 amino acids: CASSVGSPDTQYF. DNA of the CDR3: TGTGCCAGCAGCGTGGGGAGCCCAGATACGCAGTATTTT. The full variable domain, rest sourced from reference TRBV9 and TRBJ2-3, is DSGVTQTPKHLITATGQRVTLRCSPRSGDLSVYWYQQSLDQGLQFLIQYYNGEERAKGNILERFSAQQFPDLHSELNLSSLELGDSALYFCASSVGSPDTQYFGPGTRLTVL.